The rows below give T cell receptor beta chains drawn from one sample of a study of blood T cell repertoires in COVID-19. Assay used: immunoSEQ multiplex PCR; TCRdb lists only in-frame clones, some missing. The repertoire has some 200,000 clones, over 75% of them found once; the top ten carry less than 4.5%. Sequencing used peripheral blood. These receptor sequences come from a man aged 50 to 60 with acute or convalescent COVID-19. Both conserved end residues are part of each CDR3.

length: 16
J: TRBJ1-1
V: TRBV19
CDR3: CASSIGQGDMNTEAFF

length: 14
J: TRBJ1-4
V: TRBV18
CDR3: CASSSGQGNEKLFF

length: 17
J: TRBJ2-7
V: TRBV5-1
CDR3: CASSSSGLAGVSYEQYF

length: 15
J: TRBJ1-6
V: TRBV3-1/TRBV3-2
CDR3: CASSQIRGGNSPLHF

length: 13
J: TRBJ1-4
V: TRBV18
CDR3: CASSPREQEKLFF

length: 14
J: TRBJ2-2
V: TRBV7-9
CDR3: CASSRVTDTGELFF

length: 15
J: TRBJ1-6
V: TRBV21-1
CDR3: CASSKGSRGGAPLHF

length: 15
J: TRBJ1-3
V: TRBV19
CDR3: CASSTHGTGRNTIYF

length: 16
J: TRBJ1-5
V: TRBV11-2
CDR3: CASSFSAGVSNQPQHF

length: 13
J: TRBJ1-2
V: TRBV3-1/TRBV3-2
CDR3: CASSQGTDYGYTF

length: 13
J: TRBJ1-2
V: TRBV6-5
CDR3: CASRGGRTYGYTF

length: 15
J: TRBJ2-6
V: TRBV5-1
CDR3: CASSAQGARANVLTF

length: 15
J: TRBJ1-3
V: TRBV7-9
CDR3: CASSFGQASGNTIYF

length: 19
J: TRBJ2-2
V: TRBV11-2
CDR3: CASSTQKRLAGASHRELFF

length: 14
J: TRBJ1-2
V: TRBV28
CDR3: CASSVEAGGYGYTF

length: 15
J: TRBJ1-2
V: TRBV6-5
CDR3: CASIPLGRVNYGYTF

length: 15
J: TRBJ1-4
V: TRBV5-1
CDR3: CASSRQGTTNEKLFF

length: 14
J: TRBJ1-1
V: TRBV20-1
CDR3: CSASATGQNTEAFF

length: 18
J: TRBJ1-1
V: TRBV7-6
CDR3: CASSSRRGGGYRDTEAFF

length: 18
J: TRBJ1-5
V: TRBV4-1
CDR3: CASSLEGQVHLMHQPQHF

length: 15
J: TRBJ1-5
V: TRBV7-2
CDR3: CASSLEAGAGQPQHF

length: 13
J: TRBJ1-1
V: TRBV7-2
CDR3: CASSWTENTEAFF

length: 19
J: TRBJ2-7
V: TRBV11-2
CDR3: CASSLVGVAPHRSSYEQYF

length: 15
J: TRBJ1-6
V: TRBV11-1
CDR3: CASSPRGRGNSPLHF

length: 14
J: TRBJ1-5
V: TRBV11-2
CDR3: CASSQSGVNQPQHF

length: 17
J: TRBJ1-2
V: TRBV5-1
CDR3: CASSLGSGGRLDYGYTF

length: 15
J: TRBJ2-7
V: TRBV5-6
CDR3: CASSITPGSSYEQYF

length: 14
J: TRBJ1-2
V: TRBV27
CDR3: CASRAPGQNYGYTF

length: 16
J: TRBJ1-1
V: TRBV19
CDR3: CASSIQRGQSNTEAFF

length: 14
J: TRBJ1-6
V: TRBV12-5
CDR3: CASGLEPGFAPLHF

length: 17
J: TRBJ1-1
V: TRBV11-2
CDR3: CASSLDLNGPPGTEAFF

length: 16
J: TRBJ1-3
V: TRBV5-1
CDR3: CASSWDSLLEGNTIYF

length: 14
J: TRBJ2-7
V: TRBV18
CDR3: CASSVGTATYEQYF

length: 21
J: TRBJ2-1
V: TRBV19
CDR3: CASSKRPAGRRTVSSYNEQFF

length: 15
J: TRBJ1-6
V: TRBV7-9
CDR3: CASSFFGTGESPLHF

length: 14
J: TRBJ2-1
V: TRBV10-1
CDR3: CASSETRGGLGQFF

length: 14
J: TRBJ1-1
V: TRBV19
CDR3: CASKPGRLGTEAFF

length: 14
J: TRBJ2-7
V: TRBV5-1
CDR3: CASRDSVLIHEQYF

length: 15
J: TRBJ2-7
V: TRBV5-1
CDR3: CASSLGSTGDYEQYF

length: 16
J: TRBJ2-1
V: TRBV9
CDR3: CASSAPPGQGADEQFF

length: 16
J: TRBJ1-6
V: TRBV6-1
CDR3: CASSELVGRVRSPLHF

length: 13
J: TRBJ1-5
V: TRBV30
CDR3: CAWSVQGPQPQHF

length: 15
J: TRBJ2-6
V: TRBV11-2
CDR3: CASSLAGSGANVLTF

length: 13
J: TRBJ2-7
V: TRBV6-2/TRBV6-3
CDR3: CASSYYESYEQYF

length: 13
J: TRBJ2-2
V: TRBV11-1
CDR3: CASSLVAPRELFF

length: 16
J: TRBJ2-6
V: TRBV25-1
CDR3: CASSRATGGQANVLTF

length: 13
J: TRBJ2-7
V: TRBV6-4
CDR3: CASSELLGYEQYF

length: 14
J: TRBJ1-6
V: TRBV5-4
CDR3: CASRREGPNSPLHF